The rows below give T cell receptor beta chains drawn from one sample of a study of OX40 agonist ivuxolimab in advanced cancers. Profiling relied on immunoSEQ multiplex PCR, and the TCRdb table lists in-frame clones only, not all of them. This sample has over 85,000 clones, with about four fifths found just once. Here the sequenced sample was CD4+ or CD8+ T cells sorted from blood, taken in a trial of the OX40 agonist ivuxolimab. Source of these receptors: an adult with an advanced solid tumor such as melanoma, head and neck, liver or kidney cancer. Both conserved end residues are part of each CDR3. D genes are given only for firm matches. Rows give clone size only sometimes, using once, few, many, or a class for an expanded clone.

cdr3_aa,cdr3_nt,clone_size,d_call,j_call,v_call
CASRQGGLASYNEQFF,TGTGCCAGCAGGCAAGGGGGGCTAGCCTCGTACAATGAGCAGTTCTTC,.,.,TRBJ2-1,TRBV27
CASAYGGSYNEQFF,TGTGCCAGCGCCTACGGAGGCTCCTACAATGAGCAGTTCTTC,.,.,TRBJ2-1,TRBV9
CASSSRTEGLEQYF,TGTGCCAGCAGTTCCCGGACAGAGGGGCTCGAGCAGTACTTC,.,.,TRBJ2-7,TRBV6-1
CASSLAGGHEQYF,TGTGCCAGCAGCTTAGCCGGGGGCCACGAGCAGTACTTC,.,.,TRBJ2-7,TRBV7-2
CATQRGSTSTDTQYF,TGCGCCACCCAACGCGGTAGCACTAGCACAGATACGCAGTATTTT,.,.,TRBJ2-3,TRBV5-1
CASSSRRGPNQPQHF,TGTGCCAGTAGTTCTCGAAGGGGGCCCAATCAGCCCCAGCATTTT,.,TRBD1,TRBJ1-5,TRBV19
CASSFKVTGGYTF,TGTGCCAGCAGCTTTAAAGTAACCGGTGGCTACACCTTC,.,.,TRBJ1-2,TRBV6-6
CASRSLGPAKNIQYF,TGTGCCAGCAGGTCCCTTGGGCCGGCCAAAAACATTCAGTACTTC,few,.,TRBJ2-4,TRBV27
CASSPAQGSPGEQYF,TGCGCCAGCAGCCCAGCCCAAGGATCCCCCGGCGAGCAGTACTTC,few,.,TRBJ2-7,TRBV5-1
CATSRPGPEDEQFF,TGTGCCACCAGCCGCCCGGGACCTGAGGATGAGCAGTTCTTC,.,.,TRBJ2-1,TRBV15
CASSPPTLAGKEQYF,TGTGCCAGCTCACCACCTACGCTAGCGGGGAAGGAGCAGTACTTC,.,TRBD2,TRBJ2-5,TRBV18
CASSHPGQGLNEQFF,TGCGCCAGCAGCCATCCGGGACAGGGTCTCAATGAGCAGTTCTTC,once,TRBD1,TRBJ2-1,TRBV4-1
CSVEDDITYEQYF,TGCAGCGTTGAAGATGACATTACCTACGAGCAGTACTTC,.,.,TRBJ2-7,TRBV29-1
CASSSDRSPYNEQFF,TGTGCCAGCAGCTCGGACAGATCGCCCTACAATGAGCAGTTCTTC,.,.,TRBJ2-1,TRBV11-2
CASSSPGGMETQYF,TGTGCCAGCAGTTCCCCGGGAGGGATGGAGACCCAGTACTTC,.,TRBD2,TRBJ2-5,TRBV28
CASSRLAGAIEQFF,TGTGCCAGCAGCCGACTAGCGGGAGCTATCGAGCAGTTCTTC,.,TRBD2,TRBJ2-1,TRBV7-2
CASSKGAEAFF,TGCGCCAGCAGCAAGGGGGCTGAAGCTTTCTTT,.,.,TRBJ1-1,TRBV10-1
CAWGIRTGSSGNTIYF,TGTGCCTGGGGAATACGGACAGGGTCCTCTGGAAACACCATATATTTT,.,TRBD1,TRBJ1-3,TRBV30
CASRGTNYGYTF,TGTGCCAGCAGGGGGACAAACTATGGCTACACCTTC,few,.,TRBJ1-2,TRBV28
CASSQQLAGHTDTQYF,TGCGCCAGCAGCCAGCAACTAGCGGGGCACACAGATACGCAGTATTTT,.,TRBD2,TRBJ2-3,TRBV4-3
CASTGDGTGELFF,TGTGCCAGCACTGGGGATGGGACCGGGGAGCTGTTTTTT,.,.,TRBJ2-2,TRBV2
CATVGLGSEAFF,TGTGCCACCGTGGGTTTGGGCTCTGAAGCTTTCTTT,.,.,TRBJ1-1,TRBV10-3
CASSSLLEGARVNYGYTF,TGTGCCAGCAGCTCTCTACTAGAGGGCGCCAGGGTTAACTATGGCTACACCTTC,.,.,TRBJ1-2,TRBV7-9
CASSRTTGNTIYF,TGTGCCAGCAGTCGGACAACTGGAAACACCATATATTTT,.,.,TRBJ1-3,TRBV25-1
CASSKQENTIYF,TGTGCCAGCTCAAAACAGGAAAACACCATATATTTT,.,.,TRBJ1-3,TRBV18
CASSQDWGVGQPQHF,TGCGCCAGCAGCCAAGATTGGGGGGTCGGACAGCCCCAGCATTTT,.,.,TRBJ1-5,TRBV4-3
CASSLAVQYEQYF,TGTGCCAGCAGCTTAGCGGTGCAATACGAGCAGTACTTC,once,.,TRBJ2-7,TRBV7-2
CSVRTGASTDTQYF,TGCAGCGTTCGGACAGGGGCTAGCACAGATACGCAGTATTTT,few,TRBD1,TRBJ2-3,TRBV29-1
CASGRQGEKLFF,TGTGCCAGCGGGCGACAGGGGGAAAAACTGTTTTTT,.,TRBD1,TRBJ1-4,TRBV27
CASSLDTGKQFF,TGTGCCAGCAGCTTAGATACAGGAAAGCAGTTCTTC,few,.,TRBJ2-1,TRBV7-3
CASSLERGKQPQHF,TGTGCCAGCAGCTTAGAGCGGGGGAAACAGCCCCAGCATTTT,once,.,TRBJ1-5,TRBV7-2
CASSMGQGKGETQYF,TGTGCCAGTAGTATGGGTCAGGGGAAAGGAGAGACCCAGTACTTC,.,.,TRBJ2-5,TRBV19
CASSQVGVVEKLFF,TGCGCCAGCAGCCAAGTAGGGGTGGTTGAAAAACTGTTTTTT,.,.,TRBJ1-4,TRBV4-3
CASSQVGGGTEAFF,TGTGCCAGCAGCCAAGTTGGGGGGGGCACTGAAGCTTTCTTT,.,.,TRBJ1-1,TRBV5-4
CASRSRGYEQYF,TGTGCCAGCAGGTCCCGGGGTTACGAGCAGTACTTC,.,.,TRBJ2-7,TRBV2
CALQGALEGSPLHF,TGTGCCTTACAGGGGGCCCTTGAGGGTTCACCCCTCCACTTT,.,TRBD1,TRBJ1-6,TRBV30
CASSLNVETSQKYF,TGCGCCAGCAGCTTAAATGTAGAGACTAGCCAGAAGTATTTT,.,TRBD2,TRBJ2-3,TRBV5-1
CASSYSGGVTTDTQYF,TGTGCCAGCAGTTACTCTGGGGGCGTAACCACAGATACGCAGTATTTT,once,.,TRBJ2-3,TRBV6-5